This T cell receptor (beta chain) was identified during a study of blood T cells in healthy people across ages. Per germline, CDR1 SEHNR and CDR2 FQNEAQ (reference sequence). Trimming at V came to 7 bases and at J to 3 bases, leaving 8 bases not matched to a gene. CDR3 length: 14 residues. A second PCR, run for about 6 to 11 cycles, used a sample-barcoded 5' primer plus a J-beta primer mix. Via MiXCR, TCRdb re-called the 5' RACE reads, giving one row per CDR3 protein. The table shows about 540,000 distinct CDR3 sequences, with more than 20% occurring only once. This clonotype occurred many times. The same data also went into a second study, on T cells of mothers and their children.

The source is a boy aged 10-17 years in good health. The chain uses TRBV7-9 and TRBJ2-5; 7 bases fit TRBD2. What was sequenced was blood. Written as DNA, the CDR3 is TGTGCCAGCATTCACGGGACTAATAAAGAGACCCAGTACTTC. Its translation is CASIHGTNKETQYF.